The clone carrying this TCR beta chain turned up a few times. Its target is not known. A TCRbeta library incorporating unique molecular identifiers was prepared. In TCRdb, the PCR reads were re-called with MiXCR into one record per CDR3 protein. This table holds hundreds of thousands of distinct CDR3 sequences, around a sixth found once. The entry originates in a study of T-cell reconstitution after alpha-beta-depleted transplantation in children. V dropped 3 bases and J dropped 2 bases, with 11 bases sitting between them. This CDR3 has 14 residues. Study findings and constraints: Approximately two months post-transplant, alpha-beta T cells reportedly originated from several hundred expanded graft clones. Hyperexpanded clones declined; after one year, newly produced T cells mostly supplied diversity. It was surviving recipient T cells and thymic progenitors that gave some patients high TCRbeta diversity at day 60.

The chain has TRBV12-3 or TRBV12-4 and TRBJ2-7; D may match TRBD1 or TRBD2 (5 bases each). The input for sequencing was PBMCs, mostly from graft donor cells, taken 360 days after TCRalphabeta/CD19-depleted stem cell transplant. The receptor comes from a male patient aged 2 to 10 who had a stem cell transplant for acute lymphoblastic leukemia, so the T cells may come from the graft donor. The chain's CDR3 is CASSFGTKTYEQYF. The CDR3, as DNA: TGTGCCAGCAGTTTCGGGACCAAGACCTACGAGCAGTACTTC.